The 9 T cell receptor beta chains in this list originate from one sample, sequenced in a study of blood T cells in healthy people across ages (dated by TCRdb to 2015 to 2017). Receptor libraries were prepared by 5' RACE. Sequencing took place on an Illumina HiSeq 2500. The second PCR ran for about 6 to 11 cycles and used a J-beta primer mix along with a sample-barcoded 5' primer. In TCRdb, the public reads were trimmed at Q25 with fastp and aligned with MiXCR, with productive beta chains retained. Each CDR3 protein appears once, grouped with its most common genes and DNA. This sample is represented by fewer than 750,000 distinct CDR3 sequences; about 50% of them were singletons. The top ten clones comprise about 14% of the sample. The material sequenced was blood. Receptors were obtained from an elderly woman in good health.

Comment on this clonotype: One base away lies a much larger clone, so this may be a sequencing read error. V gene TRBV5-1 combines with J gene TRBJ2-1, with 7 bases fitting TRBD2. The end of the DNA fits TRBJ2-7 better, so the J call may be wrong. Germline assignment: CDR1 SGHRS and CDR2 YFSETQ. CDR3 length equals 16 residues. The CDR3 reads CASSLGVAGSYNEQYF. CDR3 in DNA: TGCGCCAGCAGCTTGGGTGTAGCGGGCTCCTACAATGAGCAGTACTTC.

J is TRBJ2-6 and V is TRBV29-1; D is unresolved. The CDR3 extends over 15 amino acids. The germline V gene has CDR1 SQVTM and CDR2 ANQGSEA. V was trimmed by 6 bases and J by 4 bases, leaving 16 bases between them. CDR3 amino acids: CSVGLEERGANVLTF. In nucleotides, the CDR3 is TGCAGCGTCGGCCTTGAGGAACGGGGGGCCAACGTCCTGACTTTC.

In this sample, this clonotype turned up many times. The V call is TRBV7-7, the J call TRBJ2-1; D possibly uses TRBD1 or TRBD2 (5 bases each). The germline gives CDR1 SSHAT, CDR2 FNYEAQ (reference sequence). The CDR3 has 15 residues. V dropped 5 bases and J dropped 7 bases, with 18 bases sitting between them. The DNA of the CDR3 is TGTGCCAGCAGCCCCCGACAAACTTGGGGGAATGAGCAGTTCTTC. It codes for CASSPRQTWGNEQFF. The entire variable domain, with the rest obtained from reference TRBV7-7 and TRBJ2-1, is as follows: GAGVSQSPRYKVTKRGQDVTLRCDPISSHATLYWYQQALGQGPEFLTYFNYEAQPDKSGLPSDRFSAERPEGSISTLTIQRTEQRDSAMYRCASSPRQTWGNEQFFGPGTRLTVL.

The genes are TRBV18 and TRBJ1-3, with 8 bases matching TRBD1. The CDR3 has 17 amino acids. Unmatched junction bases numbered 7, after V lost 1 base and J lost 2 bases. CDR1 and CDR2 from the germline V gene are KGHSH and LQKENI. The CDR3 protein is CASSPRWDRSTGNTIYF. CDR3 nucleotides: TGTGCCAGCTCACCACGGTGGGACAGGTCGACTGGAAACACCATATATTTT.

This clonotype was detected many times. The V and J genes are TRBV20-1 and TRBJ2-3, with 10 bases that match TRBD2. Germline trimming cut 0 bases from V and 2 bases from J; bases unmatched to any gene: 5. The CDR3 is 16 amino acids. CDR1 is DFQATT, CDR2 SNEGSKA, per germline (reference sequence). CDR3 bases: TGCAGTGCTAGAGACGTGGGGACTAGCGCCACAGATACGCAGTATTTT. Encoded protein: CSARDVGTSATDTQYF.

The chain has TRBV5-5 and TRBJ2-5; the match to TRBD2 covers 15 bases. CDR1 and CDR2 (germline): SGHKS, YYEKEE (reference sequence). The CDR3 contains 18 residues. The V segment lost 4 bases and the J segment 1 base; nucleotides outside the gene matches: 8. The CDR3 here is CASSRTGLAGGAQETQYF. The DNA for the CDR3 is TGTGCCAGCAGCCGAACGGGACTAGCGGGGGGCGCCCAAGAGACCCAGTACTTC.

CDR3 in DNA: TGTGCCAGCAGCGCTACTAGCTTTGGAGAGACCCAGTACTTC. Translating it yields CASSATSFGETQYF. The chain couples TRBV9 to TRBJ2-5; possible D gene TRBD2, 6 bases. In germline, CDR1 is SGDLS, CDR2 YYNGEE. V was pared by 3 bases and J by 4 bases, with 13 bases between. CDR3 size: 14 residues.

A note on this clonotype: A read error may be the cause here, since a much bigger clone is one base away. CDR3 bases: TGTGCCAGCTCACCAGGACGAGCGGGGGTGGATACGCAGTATTTT. It yields the protein CASSPGRAGVDTQYF. The rearrangement links TRBV18 to TRBJ2-3; 8 positions agree with TRBD2. This CDR3 is built from 15 residues. The ends lost 2 bases at V and 6 bases at J; junction bases unmatched: 7. CDR1 is KGHSH and CDR2 is LQKENI in the germline V gene.

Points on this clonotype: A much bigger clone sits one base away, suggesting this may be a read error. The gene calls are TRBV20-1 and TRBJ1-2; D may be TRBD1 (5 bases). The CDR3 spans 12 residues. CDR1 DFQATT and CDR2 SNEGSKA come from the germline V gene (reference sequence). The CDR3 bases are TGCAGAATGGAGGGGTCTAACTATAGCTACACCTTC. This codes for CRMEGSNYSYTF.